The 21 T cell receptor beta chains reported below all come from one sample, sequenced in a study of blood T cell repertoires in COVID-19. Generated by immunoSEQ multiplex PCR, the TCRdb table keeps only in-frame clones and is missing some. Counted here are about 180,000 clones, just over 85% occurring once; the ten biggest clones make up under 9.5%. Sequencing was done on a sample of peripheral blood. The source is a man aged 45-65 years with active or convalescent COVID-19.

This clone appeared a few times. The rearrangement uses TRBV12-2 and TRBJ1-2; no DNA check was done on the table's D call, TRBD1. TRBV12-2 is labeled a pseudogene. This CDR3 is built from 12 residues. The CDR3: CASRRTGNGYTF. The CDR3 nucleotides read TGTGCAAGTCGCCGGACAGGGAATGGCTACACCTTC.

This chain links TRBV5-1 with TRBJ1-2; D not resolved. The CDR3 totals 14 residues. V lost 4 bases and J lost 5, with 15 bases in between. Per germline, CDR1 SGHRS and CDR2 YFSETQ. DNA for the CDR3: TGCGCCAGCAGCCCGGGTGTGGCGGATTATGGCTACACCTTC. This gives the protein CASSPGVADYGYTF.

The genes are TRBV6-5 and TRBJ2-5; 8 bases are a match to TRBD1. Trimming at V came to 2 bases and at J to 4 bases, leaving 9 bases not matched to a gene. The CDR3 is made up of 16 amino acids. CDR1 is MNHEY, CDR2 SVGAGI, per germline. The CDR3 spells CASSYGPQGAVETQYF. The DNA of the CDR3 is TGTGCCAGCAGTTACGGCCCTCAGGGGGCGGTAGAGACCCAGTACTTC.

The chain joins TRBV6-2 or TRBV6-3 to TRBJ1-5; D call uncertain. The CDR3 totals 20 residues. Germline V gives CDR1 MNHEY, CDR2 SVGEGT. The V and J ends lost 6 bases and 2 bases respectively, with 29 bases between them. The CDR3 DNA sequence: TGTGCCAGCAGCCGCCCACCGTCACGGGCTCGGGAGTCGGGCAATCAGCCCCAGCATTTT. Protein product: CASSRPPSRARESGNQPQHF.

J is TRBJ2-7 and V is TRBV6-1; 9 bases align to TRBD2. The V and J ends lost 3 bases and 4 bases, in that order; junction bases with no gene match: 10. Looked up from germline, CDR1 is MNHNS and CDR2 is SASEGT. This CDR3 spans 16 amino acids. CDR3 coding DNA: TGTGCCAGCAGTGACCCTCGGGGTAGCGGGGGATACGAGCAGTACTTC. Protein: CASSDPRGSGGYEQYF.

This rearrangement joins TRBV15 to TRBJ2-7, with a weak D call TRBD1 (5 bases). The ends were cut back, 1 base at V and 4 bases at J, with 17 bases in the middle. This CDR3 comprises 16 residues. CDR1 and CDR2 (germline): LNHNV, YYDKDF (reference sequence). CDR3 DNA sequence: TGTGCCACCAGCAGAGTGCGTGCAGGGAATGGATACGAGCAGTACTTC. The encoded protein is CATSRVRAGNGYEQYF.

This sequence joins TRBV15 and TRBJ2-1; 7 nucleotides match TRBD1. The CDR3 runs 16 residues. J gave up 4 bases and V 3 bases, and 9 bases lay outside the gene matches. From germline, CDR1 is LNHNV and CDR2 YYDKDF (reference sequence). In nucleotides, the CDR3 is TGTGCCACCAGCAGGGAAGCTCCGGGACAGTACAATGAGCAGTTCTTC. It translates to CATSREAPGQYNEQFF.

J is TRBJ1-2 and V is TRBV5-4; TRBD1 matches 10 bases. The V and J ends lost 3 bases and 1 base, in that order; junction bases with no gene match: 9. The length of the CDR3 is 17 residues. Germline-derived CDR1 and CDR2 are SGHNT and YYREEE (reference sequence). The CDR3 spells CASSSGQGGTGNYGYTF. CDR3 coding DNA: TGTGCCAGCAGCTCCGGACAGGGGGGTACCGGTAACTATGGCTACACCTTC.

V usage is TRBV10-3 and J usage is TRBJ1-1; possibly TRBD1 for D (6 bases). This CDR3 comprises 15 residues. CDR1 and CDR2 from the germline V gene are ENHRY and SYGVKD. V lost 0 bases and J lost 0, with 8 bases in between. The CDR3 region is CAISESGALNTEAFF. The CDR3 nucleotides are TGTGCCATCAGTGAGTCGGGGGCGCTGAACACTGAAGCTTTCTTT.

The chain links TRBV6-5 to TRBJ1-6, with D unresolved. The CDR3 extends over 15 amino acids. CDR1 MNHEY and CDR2 SVGAGI come from the germline V gene. V was trimmed by 6 bases and J by 7 bases, leaving 16 bases between them. The CDR3 DNA reads TGTGCCAGCAGCCCGGGGTTTACCCACAATTCACCCCTCCACTTT. Its protein product is CASSPGFTHNSPLHF.

The J gene is TRBJ1-3, the V gene TRBV19; possibly TRBD1 for D (6 bases). Trimming shortened V by 5 bases and J by 2 bases, and 13 bases separated the two germline ends. Germline lookup yields CDR1 LNHDA and CDR2 SQIVND (reference sequence). CDR3 length equals 15 residues. The CDR3 DNA reads TGTGCCAGTAGTGACGGACAGTTTACTGGAAACACCATATATTTT. Its translation: CASSDGQFTGNTIYF. Looking up the rest from reference TRBV19 and TRBJ1-3 gives the full variable domain: DGGITQSPKYLFRKEGQNVTLSCEQNLNHDAMYWYRQDPGQGLRLIYYSQIVNDFQKGDIAEGYSVSREKKESFPLTVTSAQKNPTAFYLCASSDGQFTGNTIYFGEGSWLTVV.

The gene calls are TRBV5-6 and TRBJ1-3; D gene ambiguous. The CDR3 is made up of 15 amino acids. From germline, CDR1 is SGHDT and CDR2 YYEEEE. The ends were cut back, 5 bases at V and 4 bases at J, with 16 bases in the middle. The CDR3 loop reads CASSWAEGRGNTIYF. In DNA form, the CDR3 reads TGTGCCAGCAGTTGGGCGGAGGGCCGGGGAAACACCATATATTTT.

This sequence joins TRBV24-1 and TRBJ2-2, with TRBD1 matching over 8 bases. The V gene's germline CDR1 is KGHDR and CDR2 SFDVKD. V was pared by 4 bases and J by 7 bases, with 10 bases of the junction left unmatched. This CDR3 region has 16 residues. This CDR3 is CATSDSGTGVVGELFF. In DNA form, the CDR3 reads TGTGCCACCAGTGACTCCGGGACAGGTGTTGTCGGGGAGCTGTTTTTT.

This clone was picked up one time. The sample carries other DNA sequences with the same CDR3. This sequence joins TRBV5-1 and TRBJ1-2, with a tentative D call TRBD1 (5 bases). The CDR3 loop spans 14 amino acids. With 0 bases removed from V and 2 bases from J, the gap between germline ends came to 8 bases. Per germline, CDR1 SGHRS and CDR2 YFSETQ. CDR3 coding DNA: TGCGCCAGCAGCTTGGGGCAGGGAAACTATGGCTACACCTTC. Translation gives CASSLGQGNYGYTF.

This rearrangement joins TRBV6-5 to TRBJ1-1; D unresolved. Germline assignment: CDR1 MNHEY and CDR2 SVGAGI. The V and J ends lost 7 bases and 0 bases respectively, with 12 bases between them. This CDR3 comprises 14 residues. The CDR3 region has the DNA TGTGCCAGCAAACCACGACTTTTGAACACTGAAGCTTTCTTT. The encoded protein is CASKPRLLNTEAFF.

The chain recombines TRBV6-1 with TRBJ2-2; the match to TRBD1 covers 9 bases. Germline CDR1 MNHNS, CDR2 SASEGT. The trim removed 4 bases at V and 6 bases at J, leaving 15 bases unmatched. This CDR3 spans 18 amino acids. The CDR3 DNA follows: TGTGCCAGCAGTGCCGGGACAGGGTTGGATAAGGTCGCCGGGGAGCTGTTTTTT. Protein product: CASSAGTGLDKVAGELFF.

Here the CDR3 DNA reads TGTGCCAGCAGTTACGTCTTGAGCTCCTACAATGAGCAGTTCTTC. This encodes CASSYVLSSYNEQFF. The V call is TRBV6-5, the J call TRBJ2-1; no definite D call. Germline V gives CDR1 MNHEY, CDR2 SVGAGI. The CDR3 runs to 15 residues. Trimming shortened V by 2 bases and J by 0 bases, and 8 bases separated the two germline ends.

In its sample, this clone was seen once. The chain carries TRBV9 and TRBJ1-2; the D is unclear. Germline loops: CDR1 SGDLS, CDR2 YYNGEE. The V end lost 0 bases, the J end lost 7 bases, and 22 bases lay between the germline ends. The CDR3 runs to 17 residues. CDR3 sequence (DNA): TGTGCCAGCAGCGTAGACGTGTCCCCAGAAATTACGTCTGGCTACACCTTC. Translation gives CASSVDVSPEITSGYTF.

The rearrangement links TRBV4-1 to TRBJ2-3, with TRBD2 matching over 9 bases. CDR3 length: 16 residues. CDR1 and CDR2 (germline): MGHRA, YSYEKL. The junction had 7 bases not matched to a gene; V was cut back by 0 bases and J by 6 bases. The CDR3 is CASSQEIAGVWDTQYF. The CDR3 DNA reads as TGCGCCAGCAGCCAAGAAATAGCGGGAGTGTGGGATACGCAGTATTTT.

V gene TRBV12-3 or TRBV12-4 combines with J gene TRBJ1-1; D unresolved. The length of the CDR3 is 13 residues. V lost 5 bases and J lost 4, with 11 bases in between. The CDR3 here is CASSLRVGTEAFF. The CDR3 nucleotides read TGTGCCAGCAGTCTGAGAGTTGGCACTGAAGCTTTCTTT.

V gene TRBV15 combines with J gene TRBJ2-3; 7 bases are shared with TRBD2. Germline lookup yields CDR1 LNHNV and CDR2 YYDKDF (reference sequence). The trim removed 0 bases at V and 6 bases at J, leaving 9 bases unmatched. There are 16 residues in the CDR3. CDR3 residues: CATSRDMGTSADTQYF. The CDR3, as DNA: TGTGCCACCAGCAGAGATATGGGAACTAGCGCCGATACGCAGTATTTT. Complete variable domain (other parts from reference TRBV15 and TRBJ2-3): DAMVIQNPRYQVTQFGKPVTLSCSQTLNHNVMYWYQQKSSQAPKLLFHYYDKDFNNEADTPDNFQSRRPNTSFCFLDIRSPGLGDTAMYLCATSRDMGTSADTQYFGPGTRLTVL.